Here is one T cell receptor beta chain with its context. No antigen is known for it. TCR alpha and beta CDR3 regions were amplified from RNA using iRepertoire nested multiplex PCR. Input was about 85-400 ng of tissue mRNA or PBMC total RNA. TCRdb re-derived calls from the multiplex PCR reads in MiXCR, one entry per CDR3 protein. The table lists approximately 18,000 distinct CDR3 sequences, about three fifths of them singletons. Trimming took 5 bases from V and 6 from J, leaving 18 bases between them. This CDR3 has 15 residues. Germline lookup yields CDR1 MNHEY and CDR2 SMNVEV (reference sequence). This entry belongs to a study of glioma-infiltrating T cells. Whole-study results and caveats: Tissue and blood shared very few CDR3 sequences. Gliomas, especially low-grade, showed above-expected tissue-blood divergence; non-neoplastic patients showed below.

Sequences were obtained from glioma tissue, nonneoplastic brain tissue, or PBMCs (not recorded which). This clonotype was obtained from a human donor with low-grade glioma or glioblastoma, undergoing nonglioma brain surgery, or in good health (not recorded which). The chain couples TRBV27 to TRBJ2-3; possible D gene TRBD1, 6 bases. The DNA of the CDR3 is TGTGCCAGCAGTGATCCAGGGGTGAAGAGGGATACGCAGTATTTT. Translating gives CASSDPGVKRDTQYF.